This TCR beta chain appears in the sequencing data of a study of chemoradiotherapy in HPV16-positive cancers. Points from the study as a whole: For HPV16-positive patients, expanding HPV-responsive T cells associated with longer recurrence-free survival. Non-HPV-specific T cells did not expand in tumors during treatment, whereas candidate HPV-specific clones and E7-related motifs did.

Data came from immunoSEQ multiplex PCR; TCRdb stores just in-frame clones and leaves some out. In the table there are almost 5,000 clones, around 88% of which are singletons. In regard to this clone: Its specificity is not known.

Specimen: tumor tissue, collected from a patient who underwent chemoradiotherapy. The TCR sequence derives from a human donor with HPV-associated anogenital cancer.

The CDR3 nucleotides read TGTGCCAGTAGTTTCCCGGGGGACAGGGGACGCAATCAGCCCCAGCATTTT. It yields the protein CASSFPGDRGRNQPQHF. The chain is built from TRBV19 and TRBJ1-5; 10 nucleotides agree with TRBD1. The CDR3 sequence is 17 residues long. The V gene end was trimmed by 5 bases and the J gene end by 2 bases; junction bases not matched to a gene: 9. Germline V gene sequence: CDR1 LNHDA, CDR2 SQIVND (reference sequence).